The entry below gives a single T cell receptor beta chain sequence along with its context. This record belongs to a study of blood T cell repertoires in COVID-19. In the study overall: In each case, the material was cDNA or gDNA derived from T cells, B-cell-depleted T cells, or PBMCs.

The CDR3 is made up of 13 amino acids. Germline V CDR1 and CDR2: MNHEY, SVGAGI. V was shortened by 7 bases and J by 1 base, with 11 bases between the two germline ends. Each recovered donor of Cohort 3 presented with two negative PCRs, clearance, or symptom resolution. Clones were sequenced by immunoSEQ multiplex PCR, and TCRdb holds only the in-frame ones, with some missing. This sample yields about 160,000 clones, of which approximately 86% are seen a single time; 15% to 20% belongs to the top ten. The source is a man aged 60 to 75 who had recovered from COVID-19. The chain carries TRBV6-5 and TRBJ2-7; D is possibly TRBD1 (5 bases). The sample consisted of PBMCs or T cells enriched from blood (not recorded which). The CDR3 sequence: CASTPGQSYEQYF. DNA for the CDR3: TGTGCCAGCACCCCCGGACAATCCTACGAGCAGTACTTC.